The clone carrying this T cell receptor (beta chain) has just a few counts. Its antigen is unknown. This entry belongs to a study of beta chain features in type 1 diabetes. Study-wide results and limits: Shorter templates might be favored by PCR, and equally so in patients and in controls.

V was pared by 6 bases and J by 6 bases, with 15 bases between. The CDR3 is made up of 15 amino acids. The V gene's germline CDR1 is SGHTA and CDR2 FQGNSA. Reverse transcribing all isolated RNA meant expressed TCRB transcripts were sequenced. Profiling relied on immunoSEQ multiplex PCR, and the TCRdb table lists in-frame clones only, not all of them. The sample comprises some 150,000 clones, around 10% of which are singletons, and roughly 2% rests with the top ten. The TCR originated in a man aged 18 to 29 in good health. The sequencing sample was made of central memory CD4+ T cells from blood. The chain combines TRBV7-2 with TRBJ1-6, with D uncertain. The CDR3 reads CASRPGSGRNSPLHF. The CDR3 coding sequence is TGTGCCAGCAGGCCGGGTTCGGGTCGTAATTCACCCCTCCACTTT.